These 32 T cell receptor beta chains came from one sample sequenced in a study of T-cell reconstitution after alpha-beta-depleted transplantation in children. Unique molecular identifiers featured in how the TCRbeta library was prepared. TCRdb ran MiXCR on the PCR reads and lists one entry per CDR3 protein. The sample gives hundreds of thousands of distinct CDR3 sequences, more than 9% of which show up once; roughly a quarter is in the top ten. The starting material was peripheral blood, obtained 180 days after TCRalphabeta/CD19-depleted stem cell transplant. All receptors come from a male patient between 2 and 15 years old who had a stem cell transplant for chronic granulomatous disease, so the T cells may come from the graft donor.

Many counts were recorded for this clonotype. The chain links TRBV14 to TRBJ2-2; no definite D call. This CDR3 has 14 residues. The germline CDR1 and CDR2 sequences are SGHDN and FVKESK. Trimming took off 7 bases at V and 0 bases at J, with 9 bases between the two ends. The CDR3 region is CASMAVANTGELFF. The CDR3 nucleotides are TGTGCCAGCATGGCGGTCGCGAACACCGGGGAGCTGTTTTTT.

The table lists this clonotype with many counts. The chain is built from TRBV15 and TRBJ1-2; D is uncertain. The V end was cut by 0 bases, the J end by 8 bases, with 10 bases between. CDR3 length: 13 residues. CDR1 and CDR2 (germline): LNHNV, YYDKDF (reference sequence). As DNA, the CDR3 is TGTGCCACCAGCAGAGAGGGGAGAAGGGGCTACACCTTC. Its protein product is CATSREGRRGYTF. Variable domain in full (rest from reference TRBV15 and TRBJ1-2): DAMVIQNPRYQVTQFGKPVTLSCSQTLNHNVMYWYQQKSSQAPKLLFHYYDKDFNNEADTPDNFQSRRPNTSFCFLDIRSPGLGDTAMYLCATSREGRRGYTFGSGTRLTVV.

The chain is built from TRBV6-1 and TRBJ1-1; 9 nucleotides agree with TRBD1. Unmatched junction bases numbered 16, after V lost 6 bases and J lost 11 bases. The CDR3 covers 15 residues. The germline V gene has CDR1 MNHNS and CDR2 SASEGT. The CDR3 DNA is TGTGCCAGCAGCCCCGGACAGGGGACCGGGAAATTGGCTTTCTTT. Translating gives CASSPGQGTGKLAFF.

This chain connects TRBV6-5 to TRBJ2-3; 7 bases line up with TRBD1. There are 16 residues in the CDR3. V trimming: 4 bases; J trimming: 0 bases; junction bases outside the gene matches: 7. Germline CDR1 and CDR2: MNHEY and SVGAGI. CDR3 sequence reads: CASSSFGQASTDTQYF. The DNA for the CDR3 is TGTGCCAGCAGTTCCTTCGGACAGGCCAGCACAGATACGCAGTATTTT.

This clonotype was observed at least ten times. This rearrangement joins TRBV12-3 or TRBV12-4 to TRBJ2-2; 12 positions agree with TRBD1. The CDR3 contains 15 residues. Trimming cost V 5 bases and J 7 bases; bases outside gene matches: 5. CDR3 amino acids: CASSQGQGADGELFF. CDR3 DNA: TGTGCCAGCAGTCAGGGACAGGGGGCCGACGGGGAGCTGTTTTTT.

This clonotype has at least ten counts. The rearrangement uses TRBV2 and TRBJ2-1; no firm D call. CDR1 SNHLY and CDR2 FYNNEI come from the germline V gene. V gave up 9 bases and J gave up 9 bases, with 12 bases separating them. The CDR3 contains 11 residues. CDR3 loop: CASRLKREQFF. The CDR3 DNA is TGTGCCAGTCGACTCAAACGTGAGCAGTTCTTC.

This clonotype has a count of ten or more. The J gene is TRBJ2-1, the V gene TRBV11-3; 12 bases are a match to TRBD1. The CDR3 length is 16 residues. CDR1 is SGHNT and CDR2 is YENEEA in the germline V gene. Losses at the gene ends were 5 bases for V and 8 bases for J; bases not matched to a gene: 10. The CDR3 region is CASSPSTGQGAHEQFF. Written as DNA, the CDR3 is TGTGCCAGCAGCCCGTCAACGGGACAGGGGGCTCATGAGCAGTTCTTC.

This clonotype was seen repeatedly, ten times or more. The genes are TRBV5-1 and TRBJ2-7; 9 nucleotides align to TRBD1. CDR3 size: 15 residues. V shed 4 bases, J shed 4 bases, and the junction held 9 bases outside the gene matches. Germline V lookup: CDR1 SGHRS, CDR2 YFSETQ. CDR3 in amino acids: CASSAAGQGYYEQYF. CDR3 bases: TGCGCCAGCAGCGCTGCCGGACAGGGGTATTACGAGCAGTACTTC.

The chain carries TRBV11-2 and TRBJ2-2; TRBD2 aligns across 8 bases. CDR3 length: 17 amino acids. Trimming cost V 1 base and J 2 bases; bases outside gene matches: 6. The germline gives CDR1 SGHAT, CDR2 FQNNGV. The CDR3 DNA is TGTGCCAGCAGCTTAGGGGTTAGCGGGGCCAACACCGGGGAGCTGTTTTTT. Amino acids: CASSLGVSGANTGELFF. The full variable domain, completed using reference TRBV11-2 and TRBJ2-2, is EAGVAQSPRYKIIEKRQSVAFWCNPISGHATLYWYQQILGQGPKLLIQFQNNGVVDDSQLPKDRFSAERLKGVDSTLKIQPAKLEDSAVYLCASSLGVSGANTGELFFGEGSRLTVL.

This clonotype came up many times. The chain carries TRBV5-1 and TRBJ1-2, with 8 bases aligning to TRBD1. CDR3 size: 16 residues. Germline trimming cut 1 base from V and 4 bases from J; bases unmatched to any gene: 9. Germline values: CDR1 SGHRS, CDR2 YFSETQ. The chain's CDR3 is CASSLTQGVEVYGYTF. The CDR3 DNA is TGCGCCAGCAGCTTGACACAGGGGGTGGAAGTCTATGGCTACACCTTC.

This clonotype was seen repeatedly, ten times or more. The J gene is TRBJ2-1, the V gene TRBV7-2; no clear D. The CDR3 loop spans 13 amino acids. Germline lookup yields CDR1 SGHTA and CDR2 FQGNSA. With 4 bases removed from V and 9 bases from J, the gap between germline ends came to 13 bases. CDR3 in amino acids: CASSSALPGEQFF. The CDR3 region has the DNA TGTGCCAGCAGCTCAGCGTTACCCGGTGAGCAGTTCTTC.

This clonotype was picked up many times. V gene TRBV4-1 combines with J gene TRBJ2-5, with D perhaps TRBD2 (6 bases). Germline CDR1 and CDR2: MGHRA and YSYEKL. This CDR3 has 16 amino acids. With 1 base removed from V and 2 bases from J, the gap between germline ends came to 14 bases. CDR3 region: CASSQGRGAKQETQYF. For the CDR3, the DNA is TGCGCCAGCAGCCAAGGACGCGGGGCCAAGCAAGAGACCCAGTACTTC.

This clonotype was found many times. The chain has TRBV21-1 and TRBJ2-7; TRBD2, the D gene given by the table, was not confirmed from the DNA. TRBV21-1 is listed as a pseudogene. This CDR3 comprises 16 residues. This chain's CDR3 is CASSKARASGRYEQYF. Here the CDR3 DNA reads TGTGCCAGCAGCAAAGCGCGGGCTAGCGGGAGATACGAGCAGTACTTC.

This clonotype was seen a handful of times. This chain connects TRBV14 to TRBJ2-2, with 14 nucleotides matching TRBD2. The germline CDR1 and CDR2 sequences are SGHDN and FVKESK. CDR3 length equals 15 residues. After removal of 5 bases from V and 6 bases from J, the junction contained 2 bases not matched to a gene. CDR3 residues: CASSGLAGGSGELFF. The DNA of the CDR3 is TGTGCCAGCAGCGGACTAGCGGGAGGATCCGGGGAGCTGTTTTTT.

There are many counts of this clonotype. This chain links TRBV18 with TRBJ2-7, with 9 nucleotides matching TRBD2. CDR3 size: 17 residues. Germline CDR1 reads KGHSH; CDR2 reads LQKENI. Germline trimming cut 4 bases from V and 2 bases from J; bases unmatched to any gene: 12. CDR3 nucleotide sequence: TGTGCCAGCTCACGTCCCGGGACTAGCCCAACAACCTACGAGCAGTACTTC. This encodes CASSRPGTSPTTYEQYF.

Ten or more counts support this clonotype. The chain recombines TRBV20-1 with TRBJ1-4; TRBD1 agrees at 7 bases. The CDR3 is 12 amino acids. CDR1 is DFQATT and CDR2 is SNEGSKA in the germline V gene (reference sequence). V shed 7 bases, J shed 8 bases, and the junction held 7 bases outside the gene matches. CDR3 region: CSVPGGKEKLFF. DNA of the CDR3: TGCAGTGTTCCAGGGGGAAAAGAAAAACTGTTTTTT.

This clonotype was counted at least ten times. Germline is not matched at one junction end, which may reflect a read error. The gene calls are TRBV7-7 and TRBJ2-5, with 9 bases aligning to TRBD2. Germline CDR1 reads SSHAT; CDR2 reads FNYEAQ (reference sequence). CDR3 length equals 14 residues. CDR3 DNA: TGTGCTAGCAGCCCGGGACTAGCATCAGAGACCCAGTACTTC. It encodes CASSPGLASETQYF.

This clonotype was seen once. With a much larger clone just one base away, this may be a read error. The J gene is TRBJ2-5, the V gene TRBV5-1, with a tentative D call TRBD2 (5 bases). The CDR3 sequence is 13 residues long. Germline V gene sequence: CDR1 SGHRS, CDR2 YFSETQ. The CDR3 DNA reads TGCGCCAGCAGCTTGTTGGGGAGTGAGACCCAGTCCTTC. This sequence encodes CASSLLGSETQSF.

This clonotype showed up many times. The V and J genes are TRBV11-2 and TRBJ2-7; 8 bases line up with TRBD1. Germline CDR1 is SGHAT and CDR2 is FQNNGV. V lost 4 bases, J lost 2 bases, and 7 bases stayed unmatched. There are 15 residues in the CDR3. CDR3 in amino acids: CASSSVTGVAYEQYF. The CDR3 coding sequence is TGTGCCAGCAGCTCGGTGACAGGGGTAGCCTACGAGCAGTACTTC.

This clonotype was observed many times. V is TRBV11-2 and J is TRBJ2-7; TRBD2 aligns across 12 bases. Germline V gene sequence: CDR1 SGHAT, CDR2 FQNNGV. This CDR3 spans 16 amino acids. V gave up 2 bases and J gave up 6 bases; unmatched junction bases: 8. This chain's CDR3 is CASSLSSGRVVSEQYF. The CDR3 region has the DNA TGTGCCAGCAGCTTATCTAGCGGGAGGGTGGTAAGCGAGCAGTACTTC. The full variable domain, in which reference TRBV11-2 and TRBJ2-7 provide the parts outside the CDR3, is EAGVAQSPRYKIIEKRQSVAFWCNPISGHATLYWYQQILGQGPKLLIQFQNNGVVDDSQLPKDRFSAERLKGVDSTLKIQPAKLEDSAVYLCASSLSSGRVVSEQYFGPGTRLTVT.

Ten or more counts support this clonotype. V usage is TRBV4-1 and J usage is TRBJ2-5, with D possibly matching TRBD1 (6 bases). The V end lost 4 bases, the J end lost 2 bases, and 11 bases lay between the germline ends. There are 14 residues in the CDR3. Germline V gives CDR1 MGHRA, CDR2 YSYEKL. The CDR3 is CASSLSDRQETQYF. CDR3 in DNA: TGCGCCAGCAGCCTCTCGGACAGACAAGAGACCCAGTACTTC.

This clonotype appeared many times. The CDR3 region has the DNA TGTGCCAGCAGCCGACACGGGACAGGGGAAAACACGGCTTTCTTT. It yields the protein CASSRHGTGENTAFF. V gene TRBV12-3 or TRBV12-4 combines with J gene TRBJ1-1, with 10 bases that match TRBD1. The CDR3 extends over 15 amino acids. V lost 6 bases and J lost 11; bases outside the gene matches: 15.

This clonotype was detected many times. The CDR3 sequence: CSARGGGTGANVLTF. The CDR3, as DNA: TGCAGTGCTAGAGGGGGGGGTACTGGGGCCAACGTCCTGACTTTC. V is TRBV20-1 and J is TRBJ2-6; TRBD2 matches at 7 bases. This CDR3 comprises 15 residues. Germline values: CDR1 DFQATT, CDR2 SNEGSKA (reference sequence). V lost 1 base to trimming and J lost 2 bases; unmatched junction nucleotides: 2.

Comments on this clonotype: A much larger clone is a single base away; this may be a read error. The CDR3 spells CSVSNRVNSPLRF. In DNA, the CDR3 is TGCAGCGTCTCAAATCGGGTGAATTCACCCCTCCGCTTT. J is TRBJ1-6 and V is TRBV29-1; D ambiguous. Looked up from germline, CDR1 is SQVTM and CDR2 is ANQGSEA. The CDR3 loop spans 13 amino acids.

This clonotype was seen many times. DNA for the CDR3: TGTGCCAGCAGTGAGATAGAGCAGTTCTTC. Its protein product is CASSEIEQFF. The chain is built from TRBV2 and TRBJ2-1; D is unclear. CDR3 size: 10 residues. Germline values: CDR1 SNHLY, CDR2 FYNNEI. The V and J ends lost 3 bases and 10 bases respectively, with 4 bases between them.

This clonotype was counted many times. CDR3 loop: CASSLTGPSYNEQFF. The CDR3 region has the DNA TGCGCCAGCAGCTTGACGGGGCCCTCCTACAATGAGCAGTTCTTC. The rearrangement links TRBV5-1 to TRBJ2-1; D may correspond to TRBD1 or TRBD2 (5 bases each). Germline V gene lookup returns CDR1 SGHRS and CDR2 YFSETQ. This CDR3 contains 15 residues. Trimming took off 1 base at V and 0 bases at J, with 8 bases between the two ends.

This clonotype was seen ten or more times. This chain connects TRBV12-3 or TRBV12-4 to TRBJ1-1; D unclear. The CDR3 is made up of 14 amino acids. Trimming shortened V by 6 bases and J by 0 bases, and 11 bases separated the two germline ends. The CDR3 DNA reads TGTGCCAGCAGCCCTCAAGGAGTGAACACTGAAGCTTTCTTT. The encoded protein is CASSPQGVNTEAFF.

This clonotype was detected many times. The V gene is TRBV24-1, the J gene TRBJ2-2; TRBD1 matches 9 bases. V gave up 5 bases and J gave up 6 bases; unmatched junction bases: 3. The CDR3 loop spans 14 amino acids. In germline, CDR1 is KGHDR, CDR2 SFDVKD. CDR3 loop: CATSAGQGSGELFF. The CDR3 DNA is TGTGCCACCAGTGCCGGACAGGGGTCCGGGGAGCTGTTTTTT.

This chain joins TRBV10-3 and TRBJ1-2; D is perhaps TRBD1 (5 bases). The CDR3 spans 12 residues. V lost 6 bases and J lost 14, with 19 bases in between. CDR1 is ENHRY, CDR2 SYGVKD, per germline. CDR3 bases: TGTGCCATCAGCCCGTCGGGCAGGGTGTCTACCTTC. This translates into CAISPSGRVSTF.

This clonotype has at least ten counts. CDR3 sequence: CASSRTGLQETQYF. DNA of the CDR3: TGTGCCAGCAGTCGCACAGGACTCCAAGAGACCCAGTACTTC. The gene calls are TRBV6-2 or TRBV6-3 and TRBJ2-5; D assignment may be TRBD1 or TRBD2 (5 bases each). The CDR3 runs to 14 residues. V shed 5 bases and J shed 1 base, with 11 bases lying between them. The germline gives CDR1 MNHEY, CDR2 SVGEGT.

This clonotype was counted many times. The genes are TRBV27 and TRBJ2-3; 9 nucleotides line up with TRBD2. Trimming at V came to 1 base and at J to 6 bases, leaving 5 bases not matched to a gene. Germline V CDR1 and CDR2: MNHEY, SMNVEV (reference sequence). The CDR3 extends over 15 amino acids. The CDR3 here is CASSLLAGAGDTQYF. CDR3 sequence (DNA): TGTGCCAGCAGTTTATTAGCGGGGGCCGGGGATACGCAGTATTTT.

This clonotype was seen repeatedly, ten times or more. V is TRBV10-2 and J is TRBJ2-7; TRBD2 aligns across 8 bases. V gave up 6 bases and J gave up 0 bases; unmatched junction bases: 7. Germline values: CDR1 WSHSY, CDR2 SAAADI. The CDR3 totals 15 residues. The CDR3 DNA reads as TGCGCCAGCAGCAATAGCGGGAAGAGCTCCTACGAGCAGTACTTC. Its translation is CASSNSGKSSYEQYF.